Shown below are 25 T cell receptor beta chains from a single sample sequenced in a study of metastatic and nonmetastatic thyroid tumors. No treatment had been given to any patient before thyroid surgery. Using MiXCR, TCRdb re-called clones from the PCR reads. Among 35,000 to 50,000 clones listed, roughly 3.2% were seen once. Specimen: blood. These receptors came from a female donor with papillary thyroid cancer or a benign thyroid nodule (not recorded which). Some clones in this sample may be carry-over from other donors' samples.

This clone was recorded at least ten times. The chain employs TRBV19 and TRBJ1-6; D unclear. CDR3 length equals 15 residues. Germline V gives CDR1 LNHDA, CDR2 SQIVND (reference sequence). Trimming cost V 5 bases and J 4 bases, with 12 bases left between them. The DNA of the CDR3 is TGTGCCAGTAGTCCTAAGGGAGGGTATAATTCACCCCTCCACTTT. Translated, it gives CASSPKGGYNSPLHF. Supplemented by reference TRBV19 and TRBJ1-6, the full variable domain reads DGGITQSPKYLFRKEGQNVTLSCEQNLNHDAMYWYRQDPGQGLRLIYYSQIVNDFQKGDIAEGYSVSREKKESFPLTVTSAQKNPTAFYLCASSPKGGYNSPLHFGNGTRLTVT.

This clone was seen ten or more times. The chain is built from TRBV4-1 and TRBJ1-2, with 9 bases that match TRBD1. The CDR3 covers 16 residues. CDR1 and CDR2 (germline): MGHRA, YSYEKL. J lost 6 bases, V lost 0 bases, and 8 bases had no gene match. CDR3 region: CASSQDSQRTGDGYTF. The CDR3 DNA reads TGCGCCAGCAGCCAAGATAGCCAAAGGACAGGGGATGGCTACACCTTC.

V gene TRBV6-5 combines with J gene TRBJ1-2; a weak D match, TRBD1 (5 bases). The germline V gene has CDR1 MNHEY and CDR2 SVGAGI. The CDR3 totals 15 residues. Trimming took off 7 bases at V and 1 base at J, with 16 bases between the two ends. CDR3 region: CASIPQGTGNYGYTF. The CDR3 DNA is TGTGCCAGCATTCCTCAGGGTACTGGTAACTATGGCTACACCTTC.

This clone appeared many times. The genes are TRBV27 and TRBJ2-7; 9 bases are a match to TRBD2. CDR1 and CDR2 (germline): MNHEY, SMNVEV (reference sequence). The CDR3 spans 15 residues. J lost 2 bases, V lost 6 bases, and 8 bases had no gene match. This chain's CDR3 is CASRETSGQPYEQYF. Here the CDR3 DNA reads TGTGCCAGCAGGGAGACTAGCGGCCAACCCTACGAGCAGTACTTC.

This clone was observed a few times. The chain couples TRBV6-5 to TRBJ1-1, with D maybe TRBD1 (6 bases). V gave up 2 bases and J gave up 6 bases, with 7 bases separating them. The CDR3 runs to 12 residues. The germline gives CDR1 MNHEY, CDR2 SVGAGI. The CDR3 DNA reads TGTGCCAGCAGTTACAGGGGGGCTGAAGCTTTCTTT. It encodes CASSYRGAEAFF.

This clone was seen at least ten times. V gene TRBV20-1 combines with J gene TRBJ2-1; 13 bases are a match to TRBD2. Per the germline V gene, CDR1 is DFQATT and CDR2 is SNEGSKA (reference sequence). CDR3 length equals 14 residues. Trimming took 5 bases from V and 15 from J; bases not matched to a gene: 13. CDR3 in DNA: TGCAGTGCTTTCTACGCCGGGACTAGCGGGATAGGGTTCTTC. Protein: CSAFYAGTSGIGFF.

This clone was seen only a few times. The CDR3 sequence: CASSLSDRGGLHF. CDR3 sequence (DNA): TGTGCCAGCAGTTTATCTGACAGGGGAGGCCTCCACTTT. The chain uses TRBV28 and TRBJ1-6, with 8 bases matching TRBD1. The V segment lost 1 base and the J segment 15 bases; nucleotides outside the gene matches: 5. The CDR3 is 13 amino acids. CDR1 is MDHEN and CDR2 is SYDVKM in the germline V gene.

The sample holds many counts of this clone. The chain recombines TRBV29-1 with TRBJ2-1; maybe TRBD2 (5 bases). Trimming shortened V by 3 bases and J by 5 bases, and 14 bases separated the two germline ends. This CDR3 has 14 amino acids. Germline V gene sequence: CDR1 SQVTM, CDR2 ANQGSEA. The CDR3 DNA is TGCAGCGTTGATCGGGGTAACCTACACAATGAGCAGTTCTTC. Translating gives CSVDRGNLHNEQFF.

V gene TRBV28 combines with J gene TRBJ1-2, with D possibly TRBD1 on 5 matching bases. CDR3 length: 12 residues. The germline V gene encodes CDR1 MDHEN and CDR2 SYDVKM. With 9 bases removed from V and 3 bases from J, the gap between germline ends came to 11 bases. The CDR3 nucleotides are TGTGCCAGTATCGGGGGATACTATGGCTACACCTTC. Translation gives CASIGGYYGYTF.

This clone was detected many times. With a much larger clone just one base away, this may be a read error. The gene calls are TRBV28 and TRBJ1-3; D ambiguous. V shed 11 bases and J shed 4 bases, with 18 bases lying between them. CDR1 is MDHEN, CDR2 SYDVKM, per germline. CDR3 length: 14 amino acids. CDR3 nucleotides: TGTGCCTCCCTAGCTCCGGGAGGCGGAAACACCATATATTTT. Translated, it gives CASLAPGGGNTIYF.

The chain has TRBV28 and TRBJ2-2; the D gene is possibly TRBD1 (5 bases). From germline, CDR1 is MDHEN and CDR2 SYDVKM. The CDR3 totals 14 residues. Trimming took off 6 bases at V and 3 bases at J, with 11 bases between the two ends. CDR3 sequence reads: CASSRQLYTGELFF. Written as DNA, the CDR3 is TGTGCCAGCAGCCGACAGCTATACACCGGGGAGCTGTTTTTT.

The chain joins TRBV19 to TRBJ1-1; D is ambiguous. The CDR3 is made up of 14 amino acids. Germline lookup yields CDR1 LNHDA and CDR2 SQIVND (reference sequence). V lost 1 base, J lost 0 bases, and 6 bases lay in between. The DNA of the CDR3 is TGTGCCAGTAGTATAGGGTCACTGAACACTGAAGCTTTCTTT. The encoded protein is CASSIGSLNTEAFF.

This clone was seen only a few times. The chain has TRBV5-4 and TRBJ1-1; possible D gene TRBD1, 5 bases. Germline-derived CDR1 and CDR2 are SGHNT and YYREEE (reference sequence). V lost 7 bases and J lost 1, with 11 bases in between. The CDR3 is 13 residues long. CDR3 protein: CASRRGGNTEAFF. The CDR3 bases are TGTGCCAGCCGCCGGGGGGGGAACACTGAAGCTTTCTTT. The whole variable domain, remainder taken from reference TRBV5-4 and TRBJ1-1, is ETGVTQSPTHLIKTRGQQVTLRCSSQSGHNTVSWYQQALGQGPQFIFQYYREEENGRGNFPPRFSGLQFPNYSSELNVNALELDDSALYLCASRRGGNTEAFFGQGTRLTVV.

The gene calls are TRBV9 and TRBJ2-7; D uncertain. This CDR3 comprises 15 residues. The germline V gene encodes CDR1 SGDLS and CDR2 YYNGEE. V lost 4 bases and J lost 3, with 17 bases in between. The chain's CDR3 is CASSPPTSGGYEQYF. Here the CDR3 DNA reads TGTGCCAGCAGCCCCCCCACCTCCGGTGGCTACGAGCAGTACTTC.

The chain combines TRBV20-1 with TRBJ2-7; no clear D. V dropped 5 bases and J dropped 0 bases, with 14 bases sitting between them. Germline values: CDR1 DFQATT, CDR2 SNEGSKA (reference sequence). The CDR3 loop spans 14 amino acids. The CDR3 DNA follows: TGCAGTGCTTTAGCTGTTGAGTTCTCCTACGAGCAGTACTTC. This codes for CSALAVEFSYEQYF.

This clone was observed a few times. The CDR3: CASSPSGLGGYTF. The CDR3 bases are TGTGCCAGCTCACCTTCCGGACTGGGGGGCTACACCTTC. The V and J genes are TRBV18 and TRBJ1-2; D is ambiguous. Germline V gene sequence: CDR1 KGHSH, CDR2 LQKENI. The V and J ends lost 3 bases and 8 bases respectively, with 13 bases between them. The CDR3 is 13 residues long.

This clone came up a few times. It may be a read error: a sequence one base away is much more abundant. The same CDR3 also results from other DNA sequences found in this sample. The chain recombines TRBV28 with TRBJ2-7, with unresolved D. V lost 3 bases and J 3 bases, leaving 9 bases between the germline ends. This CDR3 is built from 13 residues. Germline assignment: CDR1 MDHEN and CDR2 SYDVKM. For the CDR3, the DNA is TGTGCCAGCAGTTTCCGTGGGGTCTACGAGCAGTACTTC. Its protein is CASSFRGVYEQYF. Together with reference TRBV28 and TRBJ2-7, the CDR3 gives the full variable domain: DVKVTQSSRYLVKRTGEKVFLECVQDMDHENMFWYRQDPGLGLRLIYFSYDVKMKEKGDIPEGYSVSREKKERFSLILESASTNQTSMYLCASSFRGVYEQYFGPGTRLTVT.

In this sample, this clone turned up many times. The chain recombines TRBV20-1 with TRBJ2-2; D may be TRBD2 (5 bases). The CDR3 contains 14 residues. V lost 6 bases and J lost 0, with 11 bases in between. Germline assignment: CDR1 DFQATT and CDR2 SNEGSKA (reference sequence). CDR3 sequence reads: CSAPSGTNTGELFF. CDR3 nucleotide sequence: TGCAGTGCCCCCAGCGGTACGAACACCGGGGAGCTGTTTTTT.

Ten or more counts support this clone. The chain is built from TRBV5-1 and TRBJ2-7, with 9 bases fitting TRBD2. The germline gives CDR1 SGHRS, CDR2 YFSETQ. CDR3 length: 16 residues. With 0 bases clipped from V and 5 bases from J, the junction kept 9 bases outside the gene matches. Written as DNA, the CDR3 is TGCGCCAGCAGCTTGGCCTTAGCTAGCGGGAAAAACGAGCAGTACTTC. Encoded protein: CASSLALASGKNEQYF.

This clone was seen repeatedly, ten times or more. The chain recombines TRBV7-2 with TRBJ2-3; no clear D gene. Trimming stripped 1 base from V and 0 bases from J, with 8 bases between. The germline CDR1 and CDR2 sequences are SGHTA and FQGNSA. The CDR3 totals 15 residues. The CDR3 loop reads CASSLEGISTDTQYF. The CDR3, as DNA: TGTGCCAGCAGCTTAGAAGGTATTAGCACAGATACGCAGTATTTT.

This chain links TRBV19 with TRBJ2-7, with 8 positions matching TRBD1. CDR3 length: 13 residues. Germline V gene lookup returns CDR1 LNHDA and CDR2 SQIVND (reference sequence). The V and J ends lost 7 bases and 5 bases, in that order; junction bases with no gene match: 7. The CDR3 sequence is CASKRQGMDEQYF. The CDR3 DNA reads TGTGCCAGTAAGCGACAGGGGATGGACGAGCAGTACTTC.

This clone has a count of ten or more. No conserved phenylalanine or tryptophan is present at the end of the CDR3, so a read error is the likely explanation. This chain joins TRBV12-3 or TRBV12-4 and TRBJ2-6; D is ambiguous. CDR3 length equals 20 residues. V was shortened by 3 bases and J by 3 bases, with 24 bases between the two germline ends. The CDR3, as DNA: TGTGCCAGCAGTTTGTCTATACGGGCCCGAGTGAGCTTTGGGGCCAACGTCCTGACTTCC. This translates into CASSLSIRARVSFGANVLTS.

The V gene is TRBV19, the J gene TRBJ1-1; D uncertain. The germline V gene encodes CDR1 LNHDA and CDR2 SQIVND (reference sequence). With 3 bases removed from V and 3 bases from J, the gap between germline ends came to 11 bases. The CDR3 runs to 14 residues. The CDR3 protein is CASSMSTRHTEAFF. CDR3 nucleotides: TGTGCCAGTAGTATGAGCACAAGGCACACTGAAGCTTTCTTT.

This clone was counted ten times or more. This sequence joins TRBV20-1 and TRBJ2-5; D is unresolved. Germline V CDR1 and CDR2: DFQATT, SNEGSKA (reference sequence). The CDR3 length is 12 residues. V was cut by 0 bases and J by 1 base, with 3 bases left in between. The CDR3 sequence is CSARELQETQYF. CDR3 sequence (DNA): TGCAGTGCTAGAGAGCTCCAAGAGACCCAGTACTTC.

This clone was detected only a few times. V is TRBV3-1 and J is TRBJ2-6; possible D gene TRBD2, 5 bases. Deletions cut 1 base from V and 2 bases from J, with 6 bases between. CDR1 and CDR2 from the germline V gene are LGHDT and YNNKEL (reference sequence). This CDR3 has 15 amino acids. The CDR3 nucleotides are TGTGCCAGCAGCCAAGGAGGGACTGGGGCCAACGTCCTGACTTTC. Protein product: CASSQGGTGANVLTF.